The next 21 T cell receptor beta chains were all read from a single sample in a study of T cell responses to AZD1222 COVID-19 vaccine. Clones were sequenced by immunoSEQ multiplex PCR, and TCRdb holds only the in-frame ones, with some missing. The data hold approximately 170,000 clones, with over 75% observed a single time. Specimen: peripheral blood, collected on day 0 of AZD1222 vaccination. The source is an adult in good health.

V and J are TRBV4-3 and TRBJ1-2; the D gene is possibly TRBD1 (5 bases). Germline V gene sequence: CDR1 LGHNA, CDR2 YSLEER. The CDR3 is 15 residues long. Deletions cut 0 bases from V and 5 bases from J, with 13 bases between. Here the CDR3 DNA reads TGCGCCAGCAGCCAAGATAAAATAGGGGTATATGGCTACACCTTC. It specifies CASSQDKIGVYGYTF.

This CDR3 is CASSKDMLGSHEQYV. In DNA, the CDR3 is TGTGCCAGCAGCAAAGATATGTTGGGGTCCCACGAGCAGTACGTC. The chain is built from TRBV21-1 and TRBJ2-7. TRBV21-1 is termed a pseudogene. The length of the CDR3 is 15 residues.

The chain recombines TRBV6-1 with TRBJ2-1, with TRBD1 matching over 8 bases. CDR3 size: 18 residues. Per germline, CDR1 MNHNS and CDR2 SASEGT. V trimming: 1 base; J trimming: 8 bases; junction bases outside the gene matches: 16. The CDR3 nucleotides read TGTGCCAGCAGTGAAGAGCTTTATTGGGCAGGGGGCTTAGATGAGCAGTTCTTC. Translated: CASSEELYWAGGLDEQFF.

The chain employs TRBV29-1 and TRBJ2-7; D is perhaps TRBD1 (6 bases). V was cut by 4 bases and J by 2 bases, with 15 bases left in between. Looked up from germline, CDR1 is SQVTM and CDR2 is ANQGSEA. The CDR3 length is 14 residues. The CDR3 loop reads CSVGRGGPPYEQYF. CDR3 DNA: TGCAGCGTTGGTCGTGGGGGCCCCCCCTACGAGCAGTACTTC.

This chain uses TRBV4-3 with TRBJ2-7, with D maybe TRBD1 (6 bases). Germline V gene data show CDR1 as LGHNA and CDR2 as YSLEER. V dropped 0 bases and J dropped 5 bases, with 8 bases sitting between them. This CDR3 comprises 13 residues. The CDR3 sequence is CASSQDRGHEQYF. The DNA of the CDR3 is TGCGCCAGCAGCCAAGACAGGGGCCACGAGCAGTACTTC.

V usage is TRBV12-3 or TRBV12-4 and J usage is TRBJ2-1; TRBD1 might be the D (5 bases). V was clipped by 5 bases and J by 4 bases, with 9 bases between them. The CDR3 sequence is 13 residues long. The CDR3 nucleotides are TGTGCCAGCAGTCGGACACCTTACAATGAGCAGTTCTTC. As protein: CASSRTPYNEQFF.

The chain combines TRBV4-1 with TRBJ2-4; 11 bases fit TRBD2. With 8 bases clipped from V and 8 bases from J, the junction kept 11 bases outside the gene matches. The CDR3 sequence is 15 residues long. Germline CDR1 reads MGHRA; CDR2 reads YSYEKL. The CDR3 protein is CASGLAGGPADIQYF. DNA of the CDR3: TGCGCCAGCGGATTAGCGGGGGGGCCTGCTGACATTCAGTACTTC.

The rearrangement uses TRBV4-1 and TRBJ2-3; D is uncertain. The CDR3 is 13 residues long. V was cut by 2 bases and J by 5 bases, with 8 bases left in between. Per germline, CDR1 MGHRA and CDR2 YSYEKL. CDR3 loop: CASSQLLVDTQYF. CDR3 nucleotide sequence: TGCGCCAGCAGCCAACTTTTAGTAGATACGCAGTATTTT.

The chain couples TRBV11-2 to TRBJ2-1; D remains unclear. The V gene lost 2 bases and the J gene lost 9 bases, with 20 bases spanning the gap. Germline V gene data show CDR1 as SGHAT and CDR2 as FQNNGV. The CDR3 is made up of 16 amino acids. Here the CDR3 reads CASSLSRVIESSEQFF. CDR3 sequence (DNA): TGTGCCAGCAGCTTAAGTCGGGTGATCGAATCCAGTGAGCAGTTCTTC.

This chain joins TRBV5-6 and TRBJ2-2; 7 bases are a match to TRBD1. The CDR3 spans 18 residues. Germline-derived CDR1 and CDR2 are SGHDT and YYEEEE. V shed 4 bases and J 7 bases; nucleotides not matched to a gene: 19. CDR3 residues: CASSRDSRLRLSGGELFF. The CDR3, as DNA: TGTGCCAGCAGCCGGGACAGTAGACTTAGGCTTAGTGGCGGGGAGCTGTTTTTT.

The gene calls are TRBV3-1 (or the pseudogene TRBV3-2) and TRBJ1-1, with D tentatively TRBD1 (5 bases). V was clipped by 10 bases and J by 3 bases, with 12 bases between them. The length of the CDR3 is 12 residues. CDR1 LGHDT and CDR2 YNNKEL come from the germline V gene (reference sequence). CDR3 sequence reads: CATAQGDTEAFF. The CDR3, as DNA: TGTGCCACCGCTCAGGGCGACACTGAAGCTTTCTTT.

This clone came up once. Written as DNA, the CDR3 is TGTGCCAGCAGTTACGGATCATCATATCAGCCCCAGCATTTT. Protein: CASSYGSSYQPQHF. The chain has TRBV6-6 and TRBJ1-5; D not certain. Trimming shortened V by 2 bases and J by 5 bases, and 10 bases separated the two germline ends. This CDR3 is 14 amino acids long. CDR1 is MNHNY, CDR2 SVGAGI, per germline (reference sequence).

This chain uses TRBV6-5 with TRBJ2-3; possibly TRBD2 for D (5 bases). The CDR3 covers 13 residues. CDR1 and CDR2 (germline): MNHEY, SVGAGI. V was cut by 8 bases and J by 1 base, with 10 bases left in between. The CDR3 region has the DNA TGTGCCAGCGGATTCGGGGGCACAGATACGCAGTATTTT. Translating it yields CASGFGGTDTQYF.

Only a few counts were recorded for this clone. The chain recombines TRBV19 with TRBJ1-2; D uncertain. Germline assignment: CDR1 LNHDA and CDR2 SQIVND (reference sequence). CDR3 size: 14 residues. Deletions cut 3 bases from V and 2 bases from J, with 10 bases between. The CDR3, as DNA: TGTGCCAGTAGTATTTCGTGGCAGAACTATGGCTACACCTTC. It codes for CASSISWQNYGYTF.

The J gene is TRBJ2-3, the V gene TRBV7-3; D gene ambiguous. V gave up 5 bases and J gave up 2 bases, with 5 bases separating them. This CDR3 has 12 residues. Germline V gives CDR1 SGHTA, CDR2 FQGTGA. In nucleotides, the CDR3 is TGTGCCAGCAGCCCAAACACAGATACGCAGTATTTT. Its translation is CASSPNTDTQYF.

This rearrangement joins TRBV27 to TRBJ1-5; the match to TRBD1 covers 10 bases. CDR3 length: 15 amino acids. Germline V gene data show CDR1 as MNHEY and CDR2 as SMNVEV (reference sequence). V shed 6 bases, J shed 5 bases, and the junction held 7 bases outside the gene matches. The CDR3 nucleotides are TGTGCCAGCAGGATAGGGACAGGGGACGATCAGCCCCAGCATTTT. This codes for CASRIGTGDDQPQHF.

The rearrangement joins TRBV28 to TRBJ1-6, with a weak D call TRBD1 (5 bases). V was pared by 5 bases and J by 5 bases, with 10 bases between. This CDR3 region has 14 residues. Germline V gene data show CDR1 as MDHEN and CDR2 as SYDVKM. The CDR3 sequence is CASSPGTDNSPLHF. The CDR3 DNA follows: TGTGCCAGCAGTCCGGGGACGGATAATTCACCCCTCCACTTT.

CDR3 loop: CASSVESNRVYSPLHF. In DNA, the CDR3 is TGTGCCAGCAGCGTAGAGTCTAACAGGGTGTATTCACCCCTCCACTTT. The chain couples TRBV9 to TRBJ1-6; TRBD1 is a possible D gene (6 bases). V lost 0 bases and J lost 8, with 15 bases in between. The germline V gene encodes CDR1 SGDLS and CDR2 YYNGEE. The CDR3 totals 16 residues.

This chain connects TRBV7-9 to TRBJ2-5; D is unclear. Germline CDR1 is SEHNR and CDR2 is FQNEAQ (reference sequence). The CDR3 runs 13 residues. V shed 5 bases and J shed 5 bases, with 12 bases lying between them. CDR3 region: CASSDTVRETQYF. The CDR3, as DNA: TGTGCCAGCAGCGATACGGTCCGGGAGACCCAGTACTTC.

The V gene is TRBV11-2, the J gene TRBJ2-7, with TRBD1 identical over 7 bases. The germline V gene has CDR1 SGHAT and CDR2 FQNNGV. V was pared by 2 bases and J by 6 bases, with 1 base of the junction left unmatched. This CDR3 comprises 12 residues. The CDR3 nucleotides are TGTGCCAGCAGCTTAACAGGGGTCGAGCAGTACTTC. It specifies CASSLTGVEQYF. The whole variable domain, filled in from reference TRBV11-2 and TRBJ2-7, reads EAGVAQSPRYKIIEKRQSVAFWCNPISGHATLYWYQQILGQGPKLLIQFQNNGVVDDSQLPKDRFSAERLKGVDSTLKIQPAKLEDSAVYLCASSLTGVEQYFGPGTRLTVT.

The CDR3 loop is CAWSVGGFVGSGNTIYF. Here the CDR3 DNA reads TGTGCCTGGAGTGTAGGTGGGTTCGTCGGGTCAGGAAACACCATATATTTT. The chain carries TRBV30 and TRBJ1-3, with no clear D. V shed 0 bases and J shed 4 bases, with 19 bases lying between them. This CDR3 has 17 amino acids. From germline, CDR1 is GTSNPN and CDR2 SVGIG (reference sequence).